This T cell receptor beta chain originates from a study of cytomegalovirus exposure and HLA in healthy donors. Findings and limits, study-wide: The study recorded over 150 TCR beta chains that were cytomegalovirus-associated.

All the people who gave samples were healthy bone marrow donors. Though probably carrying unrecorded immune exposures, donors were nominally healthy at sampling. This CDR3 is 14 amino acids long. J was trimmed by 5 bases and V by 3 bases; bases with no gene match: 5. In germline, CDR1 is SGHDT, CDR2 YYEEEE. The study ran its PCR with 60 Vbeta and 13 Jbeta primers. TCRdb's copy holds only in-frame clones and misses some; the assay was immunoSEQ multiplex PCR. The repertoire has roughly 150,000 clones, about 75% of them found once; the top ten carry roughly 0.68%. Comments on this clone: Its cognate antigen is unknown.

The chain links TRBV5-6 to TRBJ2-7; TRBD1 matches at 10 bases. Sample: PBMCs. This TCR was sampled from a male donor in good health and CMV-seronegative. This CDR3 reads CASSYGTGVNEQYF. The CDR3 DNA is TGTGCCAGCAGCTATGGGACAGGGGTCAACGAGCAGTACTTC.